The text below deals with one T cell receptor beta chain. This specimen belongs to a study of blood T cell repertoires in COVID-19. Produced via immunoSEQ multiplex PCR; TCRdb's table is partial and in-frame only. The sample contains about 200,000 clones, around four fifths of which appear only once. V was clipped by 7 bases and J by 1 base; unmatched bases: 2. The germline CDR1 and CDR2 sequences are SQVTM and ANQGSEA. The length of the CDR3 is 12 residues. The V and J genes are TRBV29-1 and TRBJ1-1; TRBD1 matches 8 bases. The sequencing sample was made of peripheral blood. The source of this sequence is a man aged 60 to 69 with COVID-19, enrolled during active disease. The CDR3 sequence is CSAGGQNTEAFF. CDR3 bases: TGCAGCGCAGGGGGCCAGAACACTGAAGCTTTCTTT.